What follows describes a single T cell receptor (beta chain). RNA was isolated and reverse transcribed to cDNA, the sequencing template. Libraries were prepared by immunoSEQ multiplex PCR; TCRdb keeps only in-frame clonotypes and omits some of them. The table has about 190,000 clones, roughly three fifths seen once. The sample comes from a study of CD8+ T cells in alopecia areata. This CDR3 is 14 amino acids long. Germline V lookup: CDR1 SQVTM, CDR2 ANQGSEA. V lost 3 bases and J 1 base, leaving 12 bases between the germline ends. Specified treatment: oral pan-JAK inhibitor, 5-10 mg twice daily. Punch biopsies of lesional scalp, plus peripheral blood, were taken from alopecia areata patients.

The V and J genes are TRBV29-1 and TRBJ1-1; D gene ambiguous. The sample consisted of CD4+ T cells sorted from blood, taken at week 4, from a patient treated with tofacitinib. This sequence originates from a human donor with alopecia areata. The DNA of the CDR3 is TGCAGCGTTGACGTGCAGGCAGGGAACACTGAAGCTTTCTTT. Amino acid sequence: CSVDVQAGNTEAFF.